Each of the 31 T cell receptor beta chains below was sequenced from the same sample in a study of radiotherapy plus CTLA-4 blockade in lung cancer. TCRdb keeps only in-frame clones here, not all; method: immunoSEQ multiplex PCR. Seen here are 40,000 or so clones, 70% to 80% observed once, and the top ten hold approximately 9%. This specimen was peripheral blood, taken from a patient treated with radiotherapy plus ipilimumab. The receptor set was obtained from a human donor with non-small cell lung cancer who had stable disease on radiotherapy plus ipilimumab.

Concerning this clone itself: Other DNA sequences in this sample translate to the same CDR3. The chain uses TRBV6-4 and TRBJ1-2; 8 bases fit TRBD1. Germline CDR1 is MRHNA and CDR2 is SNTAGT. The junction had 6 bases not matched to a gene; V was cut back by 5 bases and J by 7 bases. The CDR3 length is 13 residues. In DNA, the CDR3 is TGTGCCAGCAGTCCAGACAGGGGTGGTGGCTACACCTTC. As protein: CASSPDRGGGYTF.

The V call is TRBV5-1, the J call TRBJ1-2, with TRBD1 identical over 12 bases. This CDR3 contains 17 residues. V trimming: 3 bases; J trimming: 3 bases; junction bases outside the gene matches: 9. The germline CDR1 and CDR2 sequences are SGHRS and YFSETQ. CDR3 sequence: CASSSGTGGGLYYGYTF. The CDR3, as DNA: TGCGCCAGCAGCTCCGGGACAGGGGGCGGGTTATACTATGGCTACACCTTC. The full variable domain, rest sourced from reference TRBV5-1 and TRBJ1-2, is KAGVTQTPRYLIKTRGQQVTLSCSPISGHRSVSWYQQTPGQGLQFLFEYFSETQRNKGNFPGRFSGRQFSNSRSEMNVSTLELGDSALYLCASSSGTGGGLYYGYTFGSGTRLTVV.

The chain has TRBV5-4 and TRBJ2-5, with TRBD2 matching 14 bases. CDR3 length: 16 residues. V was pared by 5 bases and J by 9 bases, with 12 bases of the junction left unmatched. Germline CDR1 and CDR2: SGHNT and YYREEE (reference sequence). This CDR3 is CASRETSGGAREAQYF. CDR3 DNA sequence: TGTGCCAGCAGGGAGACTAGCGGGGGGGCGCGCGAGGCCCAGTACTTC.

The chain employs TRBV11-3 and TRBJ2-5; D is undetermined. Germline values: CDR1 SGHNT, CDR2 YENEEA. CDR3 length: 12 residues. V was clipped by 3 bases and J by 5 bases, with 7 bases between them. The CDR3 loop reads CASSFQAETQYF. DNA of the CDR3: TGTGCCAGCAGCTTCCAGGCGGAGACCCAGTACTTC.

V is TRBV13 and J is TRBJ2-3; D may be TRBD2 (5 bases). In germline, CDR1 is PRHDT, CDR2 FYEKMQ (reference sequence). The CDR3 runs 14 residues. Trimming shortened V by 4 bases and J by 8 bases, and 16 bases separated the two germline ends. In DNA, the CDR3 is TGTGCCAGCAGCTCAACCTACCTCGGAGGTACGCAGTATTTT. This sequence encodes CASSSTYLGGTQYF.

CDR3 amino acids: CASSFWDRANTGELFF. CDR3 sequence (DNA): TGTGCCAGCAGCTTTTGGGACAGGGCGAACACCGGGGAGCTGTTTTTT. V gene TRBV5-6 combines with J gene TRBJ2-2, with 9 bases aligning to TRBD1. CDR3 length equals 16 residues. V shed 2 bases and J 0 bases; nucleotides not matched to a gene: 2. From germline, CDR1 is SGHDT and CDR2 YYEEEE.

The genes are TRBV29-1 and TRBJ2-3; 8 nucleotides align to TRBD1. With 7 bases clipped from V and 0 bases from J, the junction kept 15 bases outside the gene matches. CDR1 SQVTM and CDR2 ANQGSEA come from the germline V gene. There are 17 residues in the CDR3. CDR3: CSALGLQGGGSTDTQYF. CDR3 sequence (DNA): TGCAGCGCTCTGGGGCTACAGGGGGGCGGAAGCACAGATACGCAGTATTTT.

The rearrangement joins TRBV7-9 to TRBJ2-2; TRBD1 matches 7 bases. The germline gives CDR1 SEHNR, CDR2 FQNEAQ (reference sequence). The length of the CDR3 is 14 residues. V lost 4 bases, J lost 5 bases, and 4 bases stayed unmatched. The CDR3 loop reads CASSSTGVTGELFF. In DNA form, the CDR3 reads TGTGCCAGCAGCTCCACAGGGGTGACCGGGGAGCTGTTTTTT.

V is TRBV7-2 and J is TRBJ2-1; TRBD2 aligns across 12 bases. There are 15 residues in the CDR3. With V trimmed by 5 bases and J by 5 bases, 4 bases remained unmatched. Germline V gives CDR1 SGHTA, CDR2 FQGNSA. The CDR3 sequence: CASSGLAGRNNEQFF. In DNA form, the CDR3 reads TGTGCCAGCAGCGGACTAGCGGGGAGAAACAATGAGCAGTTCTTC.

The J gene is TRBJ1-6, the V gene TRBV11-3, with 9 bases fitting TRBD1. V was clipped by 5 bases and J by 8 bases; unmatched bases: 4. CDR1 is SGHNT, CDR2 YENEEA, per germline. This CDR3 has 14 amino acids. The CDR3 DNA is TGTGCCAGCAGCCTAACAGGGGGCGATTCACCCCTCCACTTT. It specifies CASSLTGGDSPLHF. The complete variable domain, with remaining parts taken from reference TRBV11-3 and TRBJ1-6, reads EAGVVQSPRYKIIEKKQPVAFWCNPISGHNTLYWYLQNLGQGPELLIRYENEEAVDDSQLPKDRFSAERLKGVDSTLKIQPAELGDSAVYLCASSLTGGDSPLHFGNGTRLTVT.

The chain uses TRBV4-3 and TRBJ2-5, with 10 bases that match TRBD1. CDR3 size: 15 residues. The trim removed 1 base at V and 5 bases at J, leaving 4 bases unmatched. CDR1 is LGHNA and CDR2 is YSLEER in the germline V gene. The CDR3 DNA follows: TGCGCCAGCAGCCAAGTGACAGGGGGCGGGGAGACCCAGTACTTC. This translates into CASSQVTGGGETQYF.

The rearrangement links TRBV29-1 to TRBJ1-1; 11 bases line up with TRBD1. This CDR3 contains 14 residues. Germline assignment: CDR1 SQVTM and CDR2 ANQGSEA. V lost 8 bases, J lost 3 bases, and 8 bases stayed unmatched. This chain's CDR3 is CSLRGQGAYTEAFF. As DNA, the CDR3 is TGCAGCCTCAGAGGACAGGGGGCTTACACTGAAGCTTTCTTT.

This chain uses TRBV4-1 with TRBJ2-6; tentative D call: TRBD2 (6 bases). Trimming left V 6 bases short and J 2 bases short, with 8 bases between. The germline V gene encodes CDR1 MGHRA and CDR2 YSYEKL. The CDR3 runs 14 residues. The CDR3 sequence: CASRGGTGANVLTF. The CDR3 DNA follows: TGCGCCAGCAGAGGAGGGACTGGGGCCAACGTCCTGACTTTC.

The chain combines TRBV2 with TRBJ1-3; 7 bases line up with TRBD1. The CDR3 covers 14 residues. Germline V gives CDR1 SNHLY, CDR2 FYNNEI. Losses at the gene ends were 8 bases for V and 6 bases for J; bases not matched to a gene: 10. DNA of the CDR3: TGTGCCAGCCGGCAGGGACAGCGAAAAAACACCATATATTTT. This gives the protein CASRQGQRKNTIYF.

The V gene is TRBV19, the J gene TRBJ1-2; perhaps TRBD1 as D (6 bases). The CDR3 extends over 13 amino acids. Trimming left V 7 bases short and J 0 bases short, with 9 bases between. Germline CDR1 and CDR2: LNHDA and SQIVND (reference sequence). The CDR3 DNA reads TGTGCCAGTACAACAGGGACTAACTATGGCTACACCTTC. It encodes CASTTGTNYGYTF.

V and J are TRBV5-6 and TRBJ1-2; D is undetermined. The CDR3 is made up of 14 amino acids. In germline, CDR1 is SGHDT, CDR2 YYEEEE. The V and J ends lost 2 bases and 2 bases respectively, with 10 bases between them. The CDR3 loop reads CASSFLTLNYGYTF. The DNA of the CDR3 is TGTGCCAGCAGCTTTTTGACTCTGAACTATGGCTACACCTTC. The full variable domain, completed using reference TRBV5-6 and TRBJ1-2, is DAGVTQSPTHLIKTRGQQVTLRCSPKSGHDTVSWYQQALGQGPQFIFQYYEEEERQRGNFPDRFSGHQFPNYSSELNVNALLLGDSALYLCASSFLTLNYGYTFGSGTRLTVV.

The rearrangement joins TRBV5-8 to TRBJ2-1, with TRBD1 matching over 9 bases. The CDR3 consists of 15 residues. Per the germline V gene, CDR1 is SGHTS and CDR2 is YDEGEE. The ends lost 2 bases at V and 10 bases at J; junction bases unmatched: 10. The CDR3 nucleotides are TGTGCCAGCAGCTTTCCGGGACAGGGCCTAGGGGAGCAGTTCTTC. Protein product: CASSFPGQGLGEQFF.

CDR3 DNA sequence: TGCGCCAGCAGCTTGGAGGGCTGGGGGCAGAACACCGGGGAGCTGTTTTTT. Amino acid sequence: CASSLEGWGQNTGELFF. The chain carries TRBV5-1 and TRBJ2-2; perhaps TRBD1 as D (6 bases). The CDR3 totals 17 residues. Germline V gene lookup returns CDR1 SGHRS and CDR2 YFSETQ. Between the trimmed V and J ends, which lost 0 bases and 1 base, there was a span of 13 bases. Variable domain in full (rest from reference TRBV5-1 and TRBJ2-2): KAGVTQTPRYLIKTRGQQVTLSCSPISGHRSVSWYQQTPGQGLQFLFEYFSETQRNKGNFPGRFSGRQFSNSRSEMNVSTLELGDSALYLCASSLEGWGQNTGELFFGEGSRLTVL.

V is TRBV30 and J is TRBJ2-3, with 9 bases that match TRBD2. After removal of 2 bases from V and 1 base from J, the junction contained 7 bases not matched to a gene. This CDR3 has 16 residues. CDR1 and CDR2 (germline): GTSNPN, SVGIG (reference sequence). The CDR3 bases are TGTGCCTGGAGTAACCCCTCTAGCGGGGGCACAGATACGCAGTATTTT. Translating gives CAWSNPSSGGTDTQYF. Supplemented by reference TRBV30 and TRBJ2-3, the full variable domain reads SQTIHQWPATLVQPVGSPLSLECTVEGTSNPNLYWYRQAAGRGLQLLFYSVGIGQISSEVPQNLSASRPQDRQFILSSKKLLLSDSGFYLCAWSNPSSGGTDTQYFGPGTRLTVL.

V and J are TRBV14 and TRBJ2-7, with a weak D call TRBD1 (5 bases). The CDR3 spans 13 residues. Deletions cut 4 bases from V and 3 bases from J, with 10 bases between. The germline gives CDR1 SGHDN, CDR2 FVKESK. The CDR3 is CASSLAGIYEQYF. The CDR3 DNA follows: TGTGCCAGCAGCCTTGCAGGGATCTACGAGCAGTACTTC. The full variable domain, rest sourced from reference TRBV14 and TRBJ2-7, is EAGVTQFPSHSVIEKGQTVTLRCDPISGHDNLYWYRRVMGKEIKFLLHFVKESKQDESGMPNNRFLAERTGGTYSTLKVQPAELEDSGVYFCASSLAGIYEQYFGPGTRLTVT.

This clone appeared once. The genes are TRBV6-5 and TRBJ2-7; tentatively, D is TRBD2 (5 bases). The CDR3 length is 12 residues. Germline V gene data show CDR1 as MNHEY and CDR2 as SVGAGI. The ends were cut back, 4 bases at V and 6 bases at J, with 10 bases in the middle. CDR3 sequence: CASSSRGGEQYF. The CDR3 DNA reads as TGTGCCAGCAGTTCCCGGGGTGGCGAGCAGTACTTC.

With regard to this clone: This sample also contains other DNA sequences that code for the same CDR3. V is TRBV5-4 and J is TRBJ1-1; 7 bases fit TRBD1. Germline values: CDR1 SGHNT, CDR2 YYREEE (reference sequence). Trimming took 0 bases from V and 6 from J; bases not matched to a gene: 8. The CDR3 length is 15 residues. The CDR3 is CASSLESGGNAEAFF. In DNA, the CDR3 is TGTGCCAGCAGCTTGGAGTCAGGGGGGAATGCTGAAGCTTTCTTT.

The chain links TRBV5-1 to TRBJ1-1; D is ambiguous. Germline V gives CDR1 SGHRS, CDR2 YFSETQ. V was cut by 2 bases and J by 10 bases, with 15 bases left in between. This CDR3 is 13 amino acids long. The CDR3: CASSFQSSSSAFF. The DNA of the CDR3 is TGCGCCAGCAGCTTTCAGTCCTCTTCCTCAGCTTTCTTT.

The V gene is TRBV7-2, the J gene TRBJ2-2, with 10 positions matching TRBD2. This CDR3 has 15 amino acids. The junction had 2 bases not matched to a gene; V was cut back by 2 bases and J by 5 bases. Germline CDR1 is SGHTA and CDR2 is FQGNSA. The CDR3 sequence is CASSLSGGATGELFF. For the CDR3, the DNA is TGTGCCAGCAGCTTAAGCGGGGGGGCAACCGGGGAGCTGTTTTTT. The full variable domain, in which reference TRBV7-2 and TRBJ2-2 provide the parts outside the CDR3, is GAGVSQSPSNKVTEKGKDVELRCDPISGHTALYWYRQSLGQGLEFLIYFQGNSAPDKSGLPSDRFSAERTGGSVSTLTIQRTQQEDSAVYLCASSLSGGATGELFFGEGSRLTVL.

This rearrangement joins TRBV2 to TRBJ1-1; no clear D. CDR3 size: 14 residues. Germline-derived CDR1 and CDR2 are SNHLY and FYNNEI. V shed 4 bases and J shed 4 bases, with 13 bases lying between them. CDR3 region: CASSGWVGSTEAFF. In DNA, the CDR3 is TGTGCCAGCAGTGGATGGGTTGGGAGCACTGAAGCTTTCTTT.

This chain connects TRBV2 to TRBJ2-7, with D possibly TRBD2 on 6 matching bases. V dropped 0 bases and J dropped 0 bases, with 18 bases sitting between them. The CDR3 runs to 18 residues. The germline V gene has CDR1 SNHLY and CDR2 FYNNEI. The CDR3: CASSEAPFGAGSSYEQYF. Written as DNA, the CDR3 is TGTGCCAGCAGTGAAGCGCCGTTTGGGGCGGGGAGCTCCTACGAGCAGTACTTC.

V usage is TRBV10-3 and J usage is TRBJ1-6; D remains unclear. Trimming took 4 bases from V and 12 from J, leaving 16 bases between them. The CDR3 is 14 amino acids. The germline V gene encodes CDR1 ENHRY and CDR2 SYGVKD. The CDR3 bases are TGTGCCATCAGTGCGGCAGCACTCGGGATACCCCTCCACTTT. It translates to CAISAAALGIPLHF.

V and J are TRBV19 and TRBJ2-3, with a weak D call TRBD1 (6 bases). The CDR3 consists of 15 residues. The germline V gene has CDR1 LNHDA and CDR2 SQIVND (reference sequence). Trimming removed 1 base from V and 3 bases from J, with 11 bases in between. CDR3 bases: TGTGCCAGTAGTATAGGGGCAGGGGCGACAGATACGCAGTATTTT. Its protein is CASSIGAGATDTQYF.

The chain links TRBV20-1 to TRBJ1-2, with no clear D. CDR3 length: 10 amino acids. Between the trimmed V and J ends, which lost 3 bases and 8 bases, there was a span of 7 bases. Germline V CDR1 and CDR2: DFQATT, SNEGSKA (reference sequence). The DNA of the CDR3 is TGCAGTGCTAGCGGTCCCGGCTACACCTTC. Its protein product is CSASGPGYTF.

This clone was counted a few times. For the CDR3, the DNA is TGTGCCAGCAGCTTAGGGGGTCGGGGATTCACTGAAGCTTTCTTT. Translated, it gives CASSLGGRGFTEAFF. The rearrangement links TRBV7-8 to TRBJ1-1; no reliable D call. CDR3 length equals 15 residues. V was trimmed by 1 base and J by 4 bases, leaving 13 bases between them. Looked up from germline, CDR1 is SGHVS and CDR2 is FQNEAQ. Using reference TRBV7-8 and TRBJ1-1 for the parts outside the CDR3, the full variable domain is GAGVSQSPRYKVAKRGQDVALRCDPISGHVSLFWYQQALGQGPEFLTYFQNEAQLDKSGLPSDRFFAERPEGSVSTLKIQRTQQEDSAVYLCASSLGGRGFTEAFFGQGTRLTVV.

This clone was picked up a small number of times. The V gene is TRBV18, the J gene TRBJ2-3; D might be TRBD2 (6 bases). V shed 3 bases and J shed 1 base, with 17 bases lying between them. Looked up from germline, CDR1 is KGHSH and CDR2 is LQKENI. The CDR3 totals 17 residues. CDR3 residues: CASSPGGRTSGTDTQYF. CDR3 nucleotide sequence: TGTGCCAGCTCACCTGGGGGGAGGACCTCAGGCACAGATACGCAGTATTTT.